The clone carrying this T cell receptor (beta chain) appeared many times. The sample originates from a study of blood T cells in healthy people across ages. The CDR3 covers 14 residues. Germline loops: CDR1 SEHNR, CDR2 FQNEAQ (reference sequence). V was shortened by 1 base and J by 6 bases, with 13 bases between the two germline ends. Sample-barcoded 5' priming and a J-beta primer mix drove a second PCR of roughly 6 to 12 cycles. TCRdb used MiXCR to reprocess the 5' RACE reads, holding one entry per CDR3 protein. Among some 1.6 million distinct CDR3 sequences listed, around 36% were seen once. The receptor was isolated from a woman between 25 and 40 years old in good health. The sequenced sample consisted of blood. The V and J genes are TRBV7-9 and TRBJ2-7; D remains unclear. The CDR3 reads CASSLEWALGEQYF. The CDR3 nucleotides are TGTGCCAGCAGCTTAGAGTGGGCATTAGGCGAGCAGTACTTC.